This T cell receptor beta chain appears in the sequencing data of a study of long-term antiretroviral therapy in people with HIV. Whole-study findings and limits: Pre-ART clonal expansion yielded clones that dominated the repertoire at all time points. Adherence to ART, viral resistance and therapy changes lacked any data.

Investigators performed immunoSEQ version v3.0 at survey level. TCRdb's table, derived via immunoSEQ multiplex PCR, lists solely in-frame clones and lacks some. The sample shows about 12,000 clones, about 70% of them seen only once. This CDR3 contains 13 residues. CDR1 is KGHSH and CDR2 is LQKENI in the germline V gene. V lost 3 bases to trimming and J lost 5 bases; unmatched junction nucleotides: 3. Concerning this clone itself: What it binds is unknown.

The samples comprised 1-10 million cryopreserved PBMC ahead of DNA extraction. Material: unsorted PBMCs, obtained about 3.3 years before starting antiretroviral therapy. This rearrangement joins TRBV18 to TRBJ2-5; 7 nucleotides agree with TRBD1. This sequence originates from a man aged 40-50 years with HIV. CDR3 residues: CASSPTGLETQYF. The DNA of the CDR3 is TGTGCCAGCTCACCGACAGGGTTGGAGACCCAGTACTTC.